This T cell receptor beta chain was sequenced for a study of CD8 T cells in ankylosing spondylitis. Construction of TCR beta libraries was performed using quantitative 5'-RACE with molecular barcodes. A single record per CDR3 protein comes from TCRdb applying MiXCR to the 5' RACE reads. This table holds 8,000 to 9,000 distinct CDR3 sequences, 3.9% found once. Notes on the study in general: A TCR beta motif of fewer than ten highly homologous variants appeared characteristic of ankylosing spondylitis blood. Clones linked to the disease showed a CD8+ phenotype. They occurred at relatively low frequencies in peripheral blood.

This CDR3 has 15 amino acids. This clonotype has at least ten counts. What it binds is unknown. Sequenced material: blood, either unsorted or a sorted T cell fraction (not recorded which). The TCR sequence derives from a female donor with ankylosing spondylitis or in good health (not recorded which). This chain links TRBV12-1 with TRBJ2-7; the table's D call, TRBD1, was not checked against the DNA. TRBV12-1 is a pseudogene. CDR3 coding DNA: TGTGCCAGCAGCCCTCGGACAGGGCCTACCTACGAGCAGTACTTC. Its protein product is CASSPRTGPTYEQYF.